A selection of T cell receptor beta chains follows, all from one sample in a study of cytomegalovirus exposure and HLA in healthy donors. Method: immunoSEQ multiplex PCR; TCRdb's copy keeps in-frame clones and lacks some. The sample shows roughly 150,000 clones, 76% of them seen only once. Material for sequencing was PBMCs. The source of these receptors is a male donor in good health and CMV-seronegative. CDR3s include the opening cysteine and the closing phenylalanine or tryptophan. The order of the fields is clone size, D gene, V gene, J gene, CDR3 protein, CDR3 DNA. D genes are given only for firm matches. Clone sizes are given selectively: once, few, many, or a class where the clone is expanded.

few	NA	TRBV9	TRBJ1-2	CASSPSRGGGRAGWGINYGYTF	TGTGCCAGCAGCCCCTCTCGGGGCGGGGGCAGGGCGGGCTGGGGGATTAACTATGGCTACACCTTC
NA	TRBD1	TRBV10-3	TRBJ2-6	CAIMGQGASGANVLTF	TGTGCCATCATGGGACAGGGGGCATCTGGGGCCAACGTCCTGACTTTC
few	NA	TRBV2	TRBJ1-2	CASRPAENYGYTF	TGTGCCAGCAGGCCGGCGGAGAACTATGGCTACACCTTC
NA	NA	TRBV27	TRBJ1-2	CASSFLGFANGYTF	TGTGCCAGCAGTTTCCTGGGCTTCGCCAATGGCTACACCTTC
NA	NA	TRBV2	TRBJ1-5	CASSSTGSGRPQHF	TGTGCCAGCAGTTCAACAGGGTCAGGTCGGCCCCAGCATTTT
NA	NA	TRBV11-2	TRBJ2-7	CASSKGSWGPHEQYF	TGTGCCAGCAGCAAAGGCTCTTGGGGCCCCCACGAGCAGTACTTC
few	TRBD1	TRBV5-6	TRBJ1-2	CASSRDRANGYTF	TGTGCCAGCAGCCGGGACAGGGCCAATGGCTACACCTTC
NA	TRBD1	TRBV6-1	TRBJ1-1	CASRAGQPNTEAFF	TGTGCCAGCAGGGCGGGACAGCCGAACACTGAAGCTTTCTTT
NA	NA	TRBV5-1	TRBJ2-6	CASSSAANSGANVLTF	TGCGCCAGCAGCTCAGCGGCCAACTCTGGGGCCAACGTCCTGACTTTC
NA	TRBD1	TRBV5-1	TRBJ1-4	CASSLGDRGGEKLFF	TGCGCCAGCAGCTTGGGCGACAGGGGAGGTGAAAAACTGTTTTTT
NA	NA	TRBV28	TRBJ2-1	CASSLTSNEQFF	TGTGCCAGCAGTTTGACTAGCAATGAGCAGTTCTTC
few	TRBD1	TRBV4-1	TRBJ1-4	CASSQDHGAGGKLFF	TGCGCCAGCAGCCAAGATCATGGGGCAGGGGGAAAACTGTTTTTT
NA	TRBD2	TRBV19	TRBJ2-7	CASSISGYTYEQYF	TGTGCCAGTAGTATTAGCGGGTATACCTACGAGCAGTACTTC
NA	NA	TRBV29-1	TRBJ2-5	CSVNRAQETQYF	TGCAGCGTTAACAGGGCCCAAGAGACCCAGTACTTC
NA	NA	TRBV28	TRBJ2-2	CASSPGQSSSGELFF	TGTGCCAGCAGTCCCGGACAGTCCTCATCCGGGGAGCTGTTTTTT
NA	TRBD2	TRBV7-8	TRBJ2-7	CASSLRRLAGVYEQYF	TGTGCCAGCAGCTTACGGCGACTAGCGGGAGTCTACGAGCAGTACTTC
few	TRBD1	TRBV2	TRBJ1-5	CASSGQGASQPQHF	TGTGCCAGCAGTGGACAGGGGGCGAGTCAGCCCCAGCATTTT
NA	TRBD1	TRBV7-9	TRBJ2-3	CASSSRTGWGTDTQYF	TGTGCCAGCAGCTCCCGGACAGGGTGGGGCACAGATACGCAGTATTTT
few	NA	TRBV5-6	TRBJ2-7	CASSLAGGVYEQYF	TGTGCCAGCAGCTTGGCCGGGGGAGTCTACGAGCAGTACTTC
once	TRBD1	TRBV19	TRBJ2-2	CASSTRGTGELFF	TGTGCCAGTAGTACCAGGGGGACCGGGGAGCTGTTTTTT
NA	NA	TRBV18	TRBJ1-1	CASSGAPGTEAFF	TGTGCCAGCTCGGGGGCGCCGGGAACTGAAGCTTTCTTT
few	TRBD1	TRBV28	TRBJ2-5	CASSLLKGQGRRETQYF	TGTGCCAGCAGTCTTCTAAAGGGACAGGGAAGGAGAGAGACCCAGTACTTC
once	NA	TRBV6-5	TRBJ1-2	CASSSGLWGGSYTF	TGTGCCAGCAGTTCAGGGTTGTGGGGAGGAAGCTACACCTTC
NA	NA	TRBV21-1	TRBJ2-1	CASSMDRGTDEQFF	TGTGCCAGCAGCATGGACAGGGGGACCGATGAGCAGTTCTTC
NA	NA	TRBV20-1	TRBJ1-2	CSSGTNYGYTF	TGCAGTTCAGGGACTAACTATGGCTACACCTTC
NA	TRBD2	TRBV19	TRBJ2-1	CASSMEERGGYNEQFF	TGTGCCAGTAGTATGGAAGAGCGGGGGGGCTACAATGAGCAGTTCTTC
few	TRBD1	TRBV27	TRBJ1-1	CASSPDRGVTEAFF	TGTGCCAGCAGTCCGGACAGGGGGGTCACTGAAGCTTTCTTT
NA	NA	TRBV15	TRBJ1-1	CATSRGGQSSNTEAFF	TGTGCCACCAGCAGAGGCGGACAGTCCTCGAACACTGAAGCTTTCTTT
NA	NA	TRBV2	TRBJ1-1	CASSSQGYDTEAFF	TGTGCCAGCAGTTCACAGGGTTACGACACTGAAGCTTTCTTT
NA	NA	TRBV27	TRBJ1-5	CASSLFPGLAGNQPQHF	TGTGCCAGCAGTTTATTCCCCGGGTTAGCGGGCAATCAGCCCCAGCATTTT
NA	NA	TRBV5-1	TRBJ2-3	CASGGAKRTDTQYF	TGCGCCAGCGGGGGGGCCAAGAGGACAGATACGCAGTATTTT
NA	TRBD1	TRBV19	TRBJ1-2	CASSMRDRGNGYTF	TGTGCCAGTAGTATGAGGGACAGGGGGAATGGCTACACCTTC
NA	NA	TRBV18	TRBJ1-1	CASPRAGVSRTEAFF	TGTGCCAGCCCCCGGGCAGGGGTATCGCGTACTGAAGCTTTCTTT
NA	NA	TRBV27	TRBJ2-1	CASSLSPMRLGGEQFF	TGTGCCAGCAGTTTATCCCCTATGAGACTAGGAGGGGAGCAGTTCTTC
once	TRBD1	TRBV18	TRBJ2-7	CASSSNDRVGAYEQYF	TGTGCCAGCTCATCCAACGACAGGGTTGGTGCCTACGAGCAGTACTTC
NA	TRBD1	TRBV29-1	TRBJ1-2	CSTQAGDRGSRYGYTF	TGCAGCACCCAGGCCGGGGACAGGGGATCTCGGTATGGCTACACCTTC
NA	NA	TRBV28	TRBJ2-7	CASSLGDEQYF	TGTGCCAGCAGTTTAGGAGACGAGCAGTACTTC
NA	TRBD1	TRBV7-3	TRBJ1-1	CASSGTGGTEAFF	TGTGCCAGCAGCGGGACAGGGGGCACTGAAGCTTTCTTT
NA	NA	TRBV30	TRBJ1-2	CAWSVTGSYGYTF	TGTGCCTGGAGTGTAACAGGTTCCTATGGCTACACCTTC
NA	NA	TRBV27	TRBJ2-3	CASRPGFSPDTQYF	TGTGCCAGCCGCCCCGGGTTCTCCCCAGATACGCAGTATTTT
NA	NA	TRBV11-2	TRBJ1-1	CASSLARGTEAFF	TGTGCCAGCAGCTTAGCCAGGGGCACTGAAGCTTTCTTT
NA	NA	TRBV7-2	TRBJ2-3	CASGKVAGSSTDTQYF	TGTGCCAGCGGGAAGGTGGCGGGGTCTAGCACAGATACGCAGTATTTT
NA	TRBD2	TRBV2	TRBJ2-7	CASSGTSGNNEQYF	TGTGCCAGCAGTGGGACTAGCGGGAACAACGAGCAGTACTTC
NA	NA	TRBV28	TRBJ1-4	CASLTPRVTNEKLFF	TGTGCCAGCTTGACCCCCAGGGTAACTAATGAAAAACTGTTTTTT
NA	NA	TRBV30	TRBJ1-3	CAWSVVPVGNTIYF	TGTGCCTGGAGTGTAGTGCCGGTGGGAAACACCATATATTTT
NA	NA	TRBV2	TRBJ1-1	CASREGFSRTEAFF	TGTGCCAGCAGAGAAGGTTTTTCTAGGACTGAAGCTTTCTTT